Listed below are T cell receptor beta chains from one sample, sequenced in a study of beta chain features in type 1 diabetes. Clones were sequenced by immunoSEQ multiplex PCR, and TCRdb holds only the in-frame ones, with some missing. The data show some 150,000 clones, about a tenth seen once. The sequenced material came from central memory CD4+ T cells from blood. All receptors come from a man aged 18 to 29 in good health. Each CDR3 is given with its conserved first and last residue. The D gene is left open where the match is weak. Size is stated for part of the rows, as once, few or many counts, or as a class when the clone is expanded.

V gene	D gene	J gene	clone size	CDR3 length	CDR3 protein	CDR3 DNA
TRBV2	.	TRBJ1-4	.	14	CASSSRVTGEKLFF	TGTGCCAGCAGTTCCAGGGTAACAGGTGAAAAACTGTTTTTT
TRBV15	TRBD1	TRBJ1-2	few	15	CATSRDTWDRSGYTF	TGTGCCACCAGCAGAGATACTTGGGACAGAAGTGGCTACACCTTC
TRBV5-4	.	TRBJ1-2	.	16	CASSLGDWGRNYGYTF	TGTGCCAGCAGCTTGGGTGACTGGGGGCGCAATTATGGCTACACCTTC
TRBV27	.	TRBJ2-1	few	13	CASSPHAYNEQFF	TGTGCCAGCAGCCCCCATGCCTACAATGAGCAGTTCTTC
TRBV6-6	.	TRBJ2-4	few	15	CASSTQTLAKNIQYF	TGTGCCAGCAGTACCCAGACACTAGCCAAAAACATTCAGTACTTC
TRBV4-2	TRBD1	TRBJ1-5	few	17	CASSQERRQGGIWPQHF	TGTGCCAGCAGCCAAGAACGCCGACAGGGGGGTATATGGCCCCAGCATTTT
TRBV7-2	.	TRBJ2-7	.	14	CASSFWGGKYEQYF	TGTGCCAGCAGCTTTTGGGGGGGCAAATACGAGCAGTACTTC
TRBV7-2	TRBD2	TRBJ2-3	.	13	CATAAGGTDTQYF	TGTGCCACCGCAGCGGGGGGCACAGATACGCAGTATTTT
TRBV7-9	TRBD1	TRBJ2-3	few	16	CASSFFIGQETDTQYF	TGTGCCAGCAGCTTCTTTATCGGACAGGAGACAGATACGCAGTATTTT
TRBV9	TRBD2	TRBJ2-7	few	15	CASSVGLAGEYEQYF	TGTGCCAGCAGCGTAGGACTAGCGGGGGAGTACGAGCAGTACTTC
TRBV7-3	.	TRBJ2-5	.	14	CASSFGGARETQYF	TGTGCCAGCAGCTTTGGAGGGGCAAGAGAGACCCAGTACTTC
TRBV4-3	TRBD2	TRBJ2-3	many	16	CASSQQIGLAADTQYF	TGCGCCAGCAGCCAGCAAATTGGGCTAGCGGCAGATACGCAGTATTTT
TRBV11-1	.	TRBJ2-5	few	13	CASSRDMGETQYF	TGTGCCAGCAGCCGGGACATGGGGGAGACCCAGTACTTC
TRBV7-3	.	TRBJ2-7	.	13	CASSPSGAYEQYF	TGTGCCAGCAGCCCCTCGGGGGCCTACGAGCAGTACTTC
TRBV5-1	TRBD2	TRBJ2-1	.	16	CASSPTVRRGGNEQFF	TGCGCCAGCAGCCCCACCGTACGGCGGGGGGGTAATGAGCAGTTCTTC
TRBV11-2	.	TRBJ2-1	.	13	CASSLALDNEQFF	TGTGCCAGCAGCTTAGCCCTAGACAATGAGCAGTTCTTC
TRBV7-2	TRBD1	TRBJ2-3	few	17	CASSWGTGGTEADTQYF	TGTGCCAGCAGCTGGGGGACAGGGGGGACCGAGGCAGATACGCAGTATTTT
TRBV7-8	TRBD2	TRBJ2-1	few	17	CASSWSSGGASFNEQFF	TGTGCCAGCAGCTGGTCTAGCGGGGGGGCCTCATTCAATGAGCAGTTCTTC
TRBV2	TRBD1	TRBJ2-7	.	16	CASSTRQGADFYEQYF	TGTGCCAGCAGCACAAGACAGGGGGCGGACTTCTACGAGCAGTACTTC
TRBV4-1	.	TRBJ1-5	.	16	CASSSLLAGGNEPQHF	TGCGCCAGCAGCTCCTTGTTGGCGGGGGGTAATGAGCCCCAGCATTTT
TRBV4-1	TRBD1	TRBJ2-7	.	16	CASSQPDRGLSYEQYF	TGCGCCAGCAGCCAACCGGACAGGGGGCTTTCCTACGAGCAGTACTTC
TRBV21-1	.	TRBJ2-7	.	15	CASSKVKRRTYEQYF	TGTGCCAGCAGCAAAGTTAAGCGGCGGACCTACGAGCAGTACTTC
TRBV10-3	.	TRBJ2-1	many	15	CAISEGQRANNEQFF	TGTGCCATCAGTGAGGGGCAGCGGGCTAACAATGAGCAGTTCTTC
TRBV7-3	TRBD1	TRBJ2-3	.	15	CASSLSRGPTDTQYF	TGTGCCAGCTCTCTTTCCAGGGGGCCGACAGATACGCAGTATTTT
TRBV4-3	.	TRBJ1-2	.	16	CASSQDRSPLNYGYTF	TGCGCCAGCAGCCAAGATCGGTCTCCGCTAAACTATGGCTACACCTTC
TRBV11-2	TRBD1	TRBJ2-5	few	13	CASSLARGETQYF	TGTGCCAGCAGCTTAGCCAGGGGGGAGACCCAGTACTTC
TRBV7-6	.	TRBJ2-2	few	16	CASSPQGGGNTGELFF	TGTGCCAGCAGCCCCCAGGGAGGGGGTAACACCGGGGAGCTGTTTTTT
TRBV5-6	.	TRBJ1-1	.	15	CASSTPTGEDTEAFF	TGTGCCAGCAGCACCCCGACGGGGGAGGACACTGAAGCTTTCTTT
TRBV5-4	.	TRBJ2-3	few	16	CASSPPDRTATDTQYF	TGTGCCAGCAGCCCCCCCGACAGAACCGCCACAGATACGCAGTATTTT
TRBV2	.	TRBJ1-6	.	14	CASSEQGRDSPLHF	TGTGCCAGCAGTGAACAGGGCCGTGATTCACCCCTCCACTTT
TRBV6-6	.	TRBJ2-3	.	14	CASSRRTSTDTQYF	TGTGCCAGCAGCCGTCGGACTAGCACAGATACGCAGTATTTT
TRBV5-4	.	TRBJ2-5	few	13	CASSDPRVETQYF	TGTGCCAGCAGCGACCCCAGGGTGGAGACCCAGTACTTC
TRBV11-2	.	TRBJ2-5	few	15	CASSQGVIAEETQYF	TGTGCCAGCAGCCAAGGAGTCATCGCGGAGGAGACCCAGTACTTC
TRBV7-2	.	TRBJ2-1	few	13	CASSFNSYNEQFF	TGTGCCAGCAGCTTCAACTCCTACAATGAGCAGTTCTTC
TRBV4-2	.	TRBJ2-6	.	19	CASSQKGGGVTSGANVLTF	TGTGCCAGCAGCCAAAAGGGAGGCGGGGTAACCTCTGGGGCCAACGTCCTGACTTTC